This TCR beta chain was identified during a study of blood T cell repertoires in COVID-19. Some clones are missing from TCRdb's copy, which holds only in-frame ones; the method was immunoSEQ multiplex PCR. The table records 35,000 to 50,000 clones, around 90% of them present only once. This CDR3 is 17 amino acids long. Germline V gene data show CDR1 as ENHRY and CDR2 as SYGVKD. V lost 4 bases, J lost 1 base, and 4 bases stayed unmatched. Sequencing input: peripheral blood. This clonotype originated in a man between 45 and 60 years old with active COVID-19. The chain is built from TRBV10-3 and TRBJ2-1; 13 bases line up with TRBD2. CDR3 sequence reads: CAISGTSGGPSYNEQFF. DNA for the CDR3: TGTGCCATCAGTGGGACTAGCGGGGGCCCATCCTACAATGAGCAGTTCTTC.